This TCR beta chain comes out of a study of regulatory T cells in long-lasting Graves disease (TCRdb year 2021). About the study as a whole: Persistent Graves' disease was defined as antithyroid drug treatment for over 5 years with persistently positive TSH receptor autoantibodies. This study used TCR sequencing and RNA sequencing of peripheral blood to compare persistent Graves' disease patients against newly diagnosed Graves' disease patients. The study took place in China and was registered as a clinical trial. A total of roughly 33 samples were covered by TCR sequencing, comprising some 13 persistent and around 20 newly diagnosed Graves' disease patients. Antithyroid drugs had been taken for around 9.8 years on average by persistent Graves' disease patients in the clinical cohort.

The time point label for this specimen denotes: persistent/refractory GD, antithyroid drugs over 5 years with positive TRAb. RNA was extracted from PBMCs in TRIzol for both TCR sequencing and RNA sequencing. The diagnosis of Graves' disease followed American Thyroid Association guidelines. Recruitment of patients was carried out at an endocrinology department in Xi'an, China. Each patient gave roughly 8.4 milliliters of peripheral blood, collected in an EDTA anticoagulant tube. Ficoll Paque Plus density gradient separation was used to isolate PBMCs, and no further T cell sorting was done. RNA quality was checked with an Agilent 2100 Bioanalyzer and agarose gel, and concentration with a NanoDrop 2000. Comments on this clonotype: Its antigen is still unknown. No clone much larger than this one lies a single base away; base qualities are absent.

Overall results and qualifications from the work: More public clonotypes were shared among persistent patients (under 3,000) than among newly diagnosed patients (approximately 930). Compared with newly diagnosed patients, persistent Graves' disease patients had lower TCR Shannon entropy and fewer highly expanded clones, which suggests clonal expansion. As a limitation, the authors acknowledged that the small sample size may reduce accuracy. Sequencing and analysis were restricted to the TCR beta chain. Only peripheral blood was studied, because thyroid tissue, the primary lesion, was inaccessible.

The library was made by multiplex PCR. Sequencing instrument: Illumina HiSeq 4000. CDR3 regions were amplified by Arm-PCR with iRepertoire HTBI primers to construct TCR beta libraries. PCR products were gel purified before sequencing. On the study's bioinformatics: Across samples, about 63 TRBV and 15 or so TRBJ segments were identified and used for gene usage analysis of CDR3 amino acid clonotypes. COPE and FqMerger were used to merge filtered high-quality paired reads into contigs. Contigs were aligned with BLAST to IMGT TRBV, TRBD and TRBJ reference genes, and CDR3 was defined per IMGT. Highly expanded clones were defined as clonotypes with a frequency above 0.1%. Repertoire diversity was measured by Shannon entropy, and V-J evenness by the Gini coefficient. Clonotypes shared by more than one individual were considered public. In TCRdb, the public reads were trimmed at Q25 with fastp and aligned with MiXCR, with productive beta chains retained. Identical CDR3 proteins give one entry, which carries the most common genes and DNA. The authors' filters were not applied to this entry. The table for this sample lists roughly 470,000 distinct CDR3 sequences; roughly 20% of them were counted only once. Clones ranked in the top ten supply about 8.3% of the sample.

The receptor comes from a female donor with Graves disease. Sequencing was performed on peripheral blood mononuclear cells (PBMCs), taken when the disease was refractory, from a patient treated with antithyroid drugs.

In nucleotides, the sequence is TGTGCCAGTAGGGAACACGGGACAGCTTATACGCAGTATTTT. It translates as CASREHGTAYTQYF. The rearrangement combines TRBV19 with TRBJ2-3; 7 bases in between match TRBD1. Trimmed from V: 6 bases; trimmed from J: 7 bases; junction bases lacking a gene match: 10. The CDR3 numbers 14 residues from cysteine through phenylalanine. Left in the record is the CDR3 DNA by itself, 42 bases read in frame from the first base. The germline V gene (reference sequence) gives CDR1 as LNHDA and CDR2 as SQIVND.